The rows below give T cell receptor beta chains drawn from one sample of a study of T cell responses to AZD1222 COVID-19 vaccine. TCRdb's table, derived via immunoSEQ multiplex PCR, lists solely in-frame clones and lacks some. The profile shows 100,000 to 150,000 clones, 85% to 90% of them singletons. The sample in question was peripheral blood, obtained on day 0 of AZD1222 vaccination. The receptors shown here come from an adult in good health. The CDR3 runs from the conserved cysteine through the conserved F or W. The D gene is left open where the match is weak. Some rows mark clone size as missing; the rest say once, few, many or name a class of expanded clone.

j_call,d_call,clone_size,v_call,cdr3_aa,cdr3_nt
TRBJ2-7,TRBD2,NA,TRBV5-4,CASSPREDLYEQYF,TGTGCCAGCAGCCCCCGGGAGGACCTCTACGAGCAGTACTTC
TRBJ2-2,TRBD2,NA,TRBV5-1,CASSLGQGGSGELFF,TGCGCCAGCAGCTTGGGCCAGGGAGGGTCCGGGGAGCTGTTTTTT
TRBJ2-7,TRBD1,NA,TRBV6-5,CASTSPNRGRQYF,TGTGCCAGCACATCACCGAACAGGGGCCGGCAGTACTTC
TRBJ2-2,NA,NA,TRBV19,CASSVPVAGELFF,TGTGCCAGTAGTGTCCCCGTAGCCGGGGAGCTGTTTTTT
TRBJ2-1,NA,few,TRBV2,CASTGGEQGRVF,TGTGCCAGCACCGGAGGGGAACAGGGGAGGGTCTTC
TRBJ1-1,TRBD1,NA,TRBV29-1,CSVETPTGALLNTEAFF,TGCAGCGTTGAAACCCCCACAGGGGCTTTGTTGAACACTGAAGCTTTCTTT
TRBJ2-7,TRBD2,NA,TRBV28,CASRVAGSIHEQYF,TGTGCCAGCAGGGTAGCGGGAAGTATCCACGAGCAGTACTTC
TRBJ1-3,TRBD1,NA,TRBV13,CASSPATGRNTIYF,TGTGCCAGCAGCCCAGCGACAGGGAGAAACACCATATATTTT
TRBJ1-1,NA,few,TRBV30,CAWIYPGQGSTEAFF,TGTGCCTGGATATACCCCGGGCAGGGAAGCACTGAAGCTTTCTTT
TRBJ1-5,NA,NA,TRBV21-1,CALKGGQPQHF,TGTGCCCTCAAGGGGGGTCAGCCCCAGCATTTT
TRBJ2-3,NA,NA,TRBV4-1,CASSQEPSGPTNTDTQYF,TGCGCCAGCAGCCAAGAGCCCAGCGGGCCCACGAACACAGATACGCAGTATTTT
TRBJ2-1,NA,once,TRBV24-1,CATSDLTGEQFF,TGTGCCACCAGTGATTTAACCGGCGAGCAGTTCTTC
TRBJ1-4,NA,NA,TRBV6-5,CASSPGVRLEKLFF,TGTGCCAGCAGTCCCGGGGTCCGGCTTGAAAAACTGTTTTTT
TRBJ2-2,NA,NA,TRBV5-1,CASSRGAGQTTGTGELFF,TGCGCCAGCAGCCGAGGAGCGGGACAGACGACGGGCACCGGGGAGCTGTTTTTT
TRBJ2-6,NA,once,TRBV27,CASSLVPSGANVLTF,TGTGCCAGCAGTTTAGTTCCCTCTGGGGCCAACGTCCTGACTTTC
TRBJ2-7,NA,NA,TRBV6-5,CASSHLDTYSYEQYF,TGTGCCAGCAGCCACCTGGACACGTACTCCTACGAGCAGTACTTC
TRBJ2-7,TRBD1,NA,TRBV5-4,CASSWGWRGGNYEQYF,TGTGCCAGCAGCTGGGGGTGGCGAGGGGGCAACTACGAGCAGTACTTC
TRBJ2-1,NA,NA,TRBV6-1,CASSEAEARGVF,TGTGCCAGCAGTGAAGCGGAGGCACGAGGAGTCTTC
TRBJ2-2,TRBD2,NA,TRBV30,CAWSQGIAGALNTGELFF,TGTGCCTGGAGTCAGGGGATAGCGGGGGCCTTAAACACCGGGGAGCTGTTTTTT
TRBJ2-2,TRBD2,NA,TRBV7-9,CASSLSRGDLLWTGELFF,TGTGCCAGCAGCTTATCTCGGGGGGACCTGCTGTGGACCGGGGAGCTGTTTTTT
TRBJ2-6,TRBD1,NA,TRBV5-8,CASSEGQTGANVLTF,TGTGCCAGCAGCGAGGGACAGACTGGGGCCAACGTCCTGACTTTC
TRBJ1-2,NA,NA,TRBV12-5,CASGLWGAGGYTF,TGTGCTAGTGGTTTGTGGGGGGCTGGTGGCTACACCTTC
TRBJ2-1,TRBD1,NA,TRBV7-9,CASRTTGSPYNEQFF,TGTGCCAGCAGGACGACAGGGAGTCCATACAATGAGCAGTTCTTC
TRBJ2-1,TRBD1,NA,TRBV6-5,CASSTDRGAYNEQFF,TGTGCCAGCAGTACCGACAGGGGGGCATACAATGAGCAGTTCTTC
TRBJ1-2,NA,NA,TRBV30,CAWIRQGIDYGYTF,TGTGCCTGGATTAGGCAGGGAATAGACTATGGCTACACCTTC
TRBJ2-5,TRBD1,NA,TRBV18,CASFQGVQETQYF,TGTGCCAGCTTCCAGGGGGTCCAAGAGACCCAGTACTTC
TRBJ2-7,TRBD2,NA,TRBV27,CASSSIGGLAGRYEQYF,TGTGCCAGCAGTTCTATAGGGGGACTAGCGGGGCGTTACGAGCAGTACTTC
TRBJ1-5,TRBD1,few,TRBV6-6,CASSIDRVLRPQHF,TGTGCCAGCAGTATTGACAGGGTATTACGGCCCCAGCATTTT
TRBJ1-2,NA,NA,TRBV5-6,CASSVPLGGYTF,TGTGCCAGCAGCGTCCCGCTGGGTGGCTACACCTTC
TRBJ2-2,NA,few,TRBV4-1,CASSARTQVGGELFF,TGCGCCAGCAGCGCCCGGACCCAAGTTGGGGGGGAGCTGTTTTTT
TRBJ2-7,NA,NA,TRBV5-6,CASSLGRVYEQYF,TGTGCCAGCAGCTTGGGGAGGGTGTACGAGCAGTACTTC
TRBJ2-1,NA,NA,TRBV28,CASTPLGVTYNEQFF,TGTGCCAGCACCCCATTGGGGGTTACCTACAATGAGCAGTTCTTC
TRBJ2-1,TRBD2,once,TRBV11-1,CASSLALAGTNEQFF,TGTGCCAGCAGCTTAGCACTAGCGGGAACCAATGAGCAGTTCTTC
TRBJ2-3,NA,NA,TRBV5-6,CASSLFGPSTDTQYF,TGTGCCAGCAGCTTGTTCGGGCCTAGCACAGATACGCAGTATTTT